The entry that follows covers one TCR beta chain sequence. Treatment here: randomized to nivolumab then ipilimumab (arm A) or the reverse (arm B). TCRdb's table, derived via immunoSEQ multiplex PCR, lists solely in-frame clones and lacks some. The table shows fewer than 40,000 clones, with 65% to 90% occurring only once. This record belongs to a study of sequential checkpoint blockade in melanoma. The CDR3 is made up of 13 amino acids. Germline CDR1 reads SQVTM; CDR2 reads ANQGSEA. V was shortened by 1 base and J by 4 bases, with 10 bases between the two germline ends. The TCR comes from a human donor with melanoma. The sequencing here drew on CD8+ T cells sorted from blood (inferred from file names), taken from a patient given nivolumab and ipilimumab in sequence. This chain connects TRBV29-1 to TRBJ1-2, with D uncertain. CDR3 in DNA: TGCAGCGTTGAAGTGGGCGGGTCCTATGGCTACACCTTC. Protein: CSVEVGGSYGYTF. Drawing the rest from reference TRBV29-1 and TRBJ1-2, the complete variable domain is SAVISQKPSRDICQRGTSLTIQCQVDSQVTMMFWYRQQPGQSLTLIATANQGSEATYESGFVIDKFPISRPNLTFSTLTVSNMSPEDSSIYLCSVEVGGSYGYTFGSGTRLTVV.